Shown below are 21 T cell receptor beta chains from a single sample sequenced in a study of blood T cell repertoires in COVID-19. Sequencing used immunoSEQ multiplex PCR; TCRdb keeps in-frame clones, though not all of them. In the table there are approximately 120,000 clones, approximately 71% of which are singletons. Sequencing was carried out using peripheral blood. The source is a woman between 70 and 85 years old with acute or convalescent COVID-19.

This clone was detected a few times. The gene calls are TRBV5-1 and TRBJ2-2, with D unresolved. V lost 3 bases and J 7 bases, leaving 7 bases between the germline ends. This CDR3 spans 12 amino acids. Per germline, CDR1 SGHRS and CDR2 YFSETQ. In DNA form, the CDR3 reads TGCGCCAGCAGCTACATCGACGGGGAGCTGTTTTTT. Translating it yields CASSYIDGELFF.

J is TRBJ2-1 and V is TRBV7-3, with 8 nucleotides matching TRBD2. Trimming took 4 bases from V and 12 from J; bases not matched to a gene: 14. This CDR3 is 15 amino acids long. Looked up from germline, CDR1 is SGHTA and CDR2 is FQGTGA. CDR3: CASSSQAGDQLGQFF. The CDR3 DNA follows: TGTGCCAGCAGCTCCCAAGCGGGAGACCAACTCGGGCAGTTCTTC.

V and J are TRBV7-8 and TRBJ1-2; D call uncertain. Germline lookup yields CDR1 SGHVS and CDR2 FQNEAQ. The CDR3 consists of 14 residues. V was pared by 2 bases and J by 4 bases, with 11 bases between. CDR3 sequence: CASSLNRLVYGYTF. Written as DNA, the CDR3 is TGTGCCAGCAGCTTAAATCGATTAGTCTATGGCTACACCTTC.

This clone was observed once. The chain uses TRBV10-3 and TRBJ2-5; 10 nucleotides align to TRBD1. The CDR3 spans 15 residues. V gave up 11 bases and J gave up 1 base; unmatched junction bases: 10. Germline lookup yields CDR1 ENHRY and CDR2 SYGVKD. The CDR3 region is CASTETGGFQETQYF. The DNA for the CDR3 is TGTGCCTCTACAGAGACAGGGGGCTTCCAAGAGACCCAGTACTTC.

The V gene is TRBV29-1, the J gene TRBJ1-1; no clear D. Germline V gene sequence: CDR1 SQVTM, CDR2 ANQGSEA. Trimming left V 4 bases short and J 3 bases short, with 12 bases between. The CDR3 is 13 amino acids. The CDR3 DNA follows: TGCAGCGTTGGAGTGAGGTACGACACTGAAGCTTTCTTT. This encodes CSVGVRYDTEAFF. The variable domain in full, with the rest retrieved from reference TRBV29-1 and TRBJ1-1, is SAVISQKPSRDICQRGTSLTIQCQVDSQVTMMFWYRQQPGQSLTLIATANQGSEATYESGFVIDKFPISRPNLTFSTLTVSNMSPEDSSIYLCSVGVRYDTEAFFGQGTRLTVV.

This clone was seen more than once but under ten times. This rearrangement joins TRBV5-1 to TRBJ2-5, with D hard to call. Trimming removed 0 bases from V and 4 bases from J, with 16 bases in between. CDR1 is SGHRS and CDR2 is YFSETQ in the germline V gene. The CDR3 totals 16 residues. The CDR3 DNA reads as TGCGCCAGCAGCTTGGATGGCAGGCCGGCCGGAGAGACCCAGTACTTC. It translates to CASSLDGRPAGETQYF.

This chain uses TRBV19 with TRBJ2-5; 8 nucleotides agree with TRBD1. The CDR3 covers 15 residues. Looked up from germline, CDR1 is LNHDA and CDR2 is SQIVND (reference sequence). The ends lost 6 bases at V and 3 bases at J; junction bases unmatched: 9. The CDR3: CASSLAGQEEETQYF. CDR3 DNA: TGTGCCAGTAGCTTGGCGGGACAGGAGGAAGAGACCCAGTACTTC.

The chain has TRBV5-1 and TRBJ1-6, with 9 bases matching TRBD1. The CDR3 sequence is 15 residues long. V shed 4 bases and J 8 bases; nucleotides not matched to a gene: 7. Germline V gene lookup returns CDR1 SGHRS and CDR2 YFSETQ. The CDR3 coding sequence is TGCGCCAGCAGCCTTAGGACAGGGGAGGATTCACCCCTCCACTTT. Protein sequence: CASSLRTGEDSPLHF.

The V gene is TRBV27, the J gene TRBJ1-2; TRBD1 is a possible D gene (6 bases). CDR1 MNHEY and CDR2 SMNVEV come from the germline V gene (reference sequence). The CDR3 loop spans 14 amino acids. Deletions cut 2 bases from V and 4 bases from J, with 11 bases between. For the CDR3, the DNA is TGTGCCAGCAGTTTAGACGGCAGGGGCTATGGCTACACCTTC. It specifies CASSLDGRGYGYTF.

Worth noting for this clone: The CDR3 does not end in the conserved phenylalanine or tryptophan, so this is likely a read error. No DNA is shown, since the ends of the CDR3 on it are uncertain; the CDR3 is the one TCRdb lists. The rearrangement links TRBV6-2 or TRBV6-3 to TRBJ1-1; TRBD1, the table's D call, lacks a check against the DNA. Germline V gene sequence: CDR1 MNHEY, CDR2 SVGEGT. The CDR3 length equals 12 residues, ends included. The CDR3 is CASSEQGDGSFL.

The chain couples TRBV6-5 to TRBJ2-7; the match to TRBD2 covers 7 bases. V shed 7 bases, J shed 3 bases, and the junction held 6 bases outside the gene matches. Germline assignment: CDR1 MNHEY and CDR2 SVGAGI. The CDR3 is made up of 13 amino acids. The CDR3 loop reads CASNQAGIYEQYF. The DNA for the CDR3 is TGTGCCAGCAACCAAGCGGGAATCTACGAGCAGTACTTC.

The CDR3 sequence: CASSIMRQGNYGYTF. In DNA form, the CDR3 reads TGTGCCAGCAGCATAATGAGACAGGGAAACTATGGCTACACCTTC. This chain joins TRBV6-2 or TRBV6-3 and TRBJ1-2, with 7 bases identical to TRBD1. The CDR3 is made up of 15 amino acids. The trim removed 6 bases at V and 2 bases at J, leaving 9 bases unmatched. Looked up from germline, CDR1 is MNHEY and CDR2 is SVGEGT.

This chain joins TRBV13 and TRBJ2-7, with 7 bases aligning to TRBD2. Germline V gene sequence: CDR1 PRHDT, CDR2 FYEKMQ (reference sequence). The CDR3 sequence is 15 residues long. V trimming: 4 bases; J trimming: 4 bases; junction bases outside the gene matches: 10. The DNA for the CDR3 is TGTGCCAGCAGCTCCTTGAAAGCGGGACTTTACGAGCAGTACTTC. It translates to CASSSLKAGLYEQYF.

This chain links TRBV5-5 with TRBJ1-6; TRBD1 is a possible D gene (5 bases). This CDR3 comprises 15 residues. Deletions cut 1 base from V and 7 bases from J, with 12 bases between. Germline CDR1 SGHKS, CDR2 YYEKEE (reference sequence). The CDR3 spells CASSLRGTANSPLHF. CDR3 nucleotides: TGTGCCAGCAGCTTGCGCGGGACCGCGAATTCACCCCTCCACTTT.

The J gene is TRBJ2-2, the V gene TRBV5-1; tentative D call: TRBD2 (6 bases). V gave up 0 bases and J gave up 5 bases, with 8 bases separating them. CDR3 size: 14 residues. The germline V gene encodes CDR1 SGHRS and CDR2 YFSETQ. The DNA of the CDR3 is TGCGCCAGCAGCTTGGTCGCGGGAACCGGGGAGCTGTTTTTT. Translating it yields CASSLVAGTGELFF.

This clone was detected only once. The V and J genes are TRBV12-3 or TRBV12-4 and TRBJ1-2, with D hard to call. CDR3 length: 12 residues. Trimming cost V 5 bases and J 3 bases, with 7 bases left between them. The CDR3 DNA is TGTGCCAGCAGTATGGGCTACTATGGCTACACCTTC. This sequence encodes CASSMGYYGYTF.

The chain is built from TRBV6-5 and TRBJ2-7; 8 nucleotides line up with TRBD1. Looked up from germline, CDR1 is MNHEY and CDR2 is SVGAGI. Losses at the gene ends were 8 bases for V and 3 bases for J; bases not matched to a gene: 6. This CDR3 is 13 amino acids long. The DNA for the CDR3 is TGTGCCAGCCGACAGGGGATAGTCTACGAGCAGTACTTC. It specifies CASRQGIVYEQYF.

The rearrangement joins TRBV19 to TRBJ1-2, with 8 positions matching TRBD1. Germline values: CDR1 LNHDA, CDR2 SQIVND (reference sequence). The CDR3 has 15 residues. The J segment lost 5 bases and the V segment lost 4 bases, leaving 9 bases of the junction unmatched. The CDR3 DNA reads TGTGCCAGTAGTACCGGGACAGGCGTTGATTATGGCTACACCTTC. Its translation: CASSTGTGVDYGYTF.

There are many counts of this clone. V usage is TRBV3-1 (or the pseudogene TRBV3-2) and J usage is TRBJ1-1; D is ambiguous. The CDR3 has 13 amino acids. The germline V and J ends were trimmed by 6 bases and 6 bases, with 14 bases remaining between them. Germline V gene lookup returns CDR1 LGHDT and CDR2 YNNKEL (reference sequence). Written as DNA, the CDR3 is TGTGCCAGCAGTACTCGGGTCGCGCCTGAAGCTTTCTTT. Protein product: CASSTRVAPEAFF.

Concerning this clone: The same CDR3 is also encoded by other DNA sequences in this sample. This chain connects TRBV12-3 or TRBV12-4 to TRBJ1-2, with TRBD1 as a possible D gene (5 bases). The germline V and J ends were trimmed by 3 bases and 7 bases, with 12 bases remaining between them. The CDR3 contains 13 residues. CDR3 region: CASSLGREVGYTF. In nucleotides, the CDR3 is TGTGCCAGCAGTTTGGGCAGGGAGGTTGGCTACACCTTC.

This sequence joins TRBV19 and TRBJ1-3, with 7 positions matching TRBD1. Germline V gives CDR1 LNHDA, CDR2 SQIVND (reference sequence). V shed 3 bases, J shed 3 bases, and the junction held 5 bases outside the gene matches. The CDR3 contains 15 residues. CDR3 region: CASSMHNRGGNTIYF. The DNA of the CDR3 is TGTGCCAGTAGTATGCACAACAGGGGTGGAAACACCATATATTTT.